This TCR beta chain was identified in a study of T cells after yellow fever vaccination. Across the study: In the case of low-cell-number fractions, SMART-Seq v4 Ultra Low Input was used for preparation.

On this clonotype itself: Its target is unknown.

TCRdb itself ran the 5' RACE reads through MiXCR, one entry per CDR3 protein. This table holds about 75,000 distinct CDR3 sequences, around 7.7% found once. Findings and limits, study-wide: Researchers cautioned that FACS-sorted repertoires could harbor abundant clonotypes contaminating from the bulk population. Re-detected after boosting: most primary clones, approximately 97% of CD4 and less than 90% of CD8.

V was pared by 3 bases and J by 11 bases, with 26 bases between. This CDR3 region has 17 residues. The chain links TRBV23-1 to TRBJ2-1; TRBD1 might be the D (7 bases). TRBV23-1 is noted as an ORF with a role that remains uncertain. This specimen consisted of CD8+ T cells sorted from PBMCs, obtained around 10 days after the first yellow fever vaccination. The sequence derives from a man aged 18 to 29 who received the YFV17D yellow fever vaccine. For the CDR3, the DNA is TGCGCCAGCAGTCACCCTTCCCCGACAGGGTGGGGGGCGAAGCAGTTCTTC. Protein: CASSHPSPTGWGAKQFF.